This T cell receptor (beta chain) is drawn from a study of the immune and genomic landscape of osteosarcoma (dated by TCRdb to the early 2020s). Background for the entire study: The overall cohort was composed of under 55 pediatric and adult patients with high-grade osteosarcoma, and a median age at diagnosis of about 25 years (range roughly 5-81) was recorded. The study aimed to explain the limited clinical activity of immune checkpoint inhibitors in osteosarcoma. Patients in the overall cohort were roughly 60% male, and approximately 73% presented with localized disease at diagnosis. To define immunogenic potential, the study profiled osteosarcoma specimens using whole genome, RNA and T-cell receptor sequencing, along with immunohistochemistry and reverse phase protein arrays. A couple of samples from the same tumor site were contributed by each of a few patients. To characterize the osteosarcoma immunogenomic landscape, TCR sequencing results were integrated with transcriptome, protein array and immunostaining data. Poor-risk disease was overrepresented in the cohort, as 73% of patients had an unfavorable pathologic response to standard therapy and around 70% had died. Paper-wide results and their limitations: Although TCR productive clonality was higher in the immune-hot C3 cluster than in the cold C1 cluster, TCR productive clonality was still low overall. Clonality benchmarks came from external normal skin and healthy peripheral blood data rather than matched normal tissue. Because osteosarcoma is rare and all possible samples were collected, sample size was not determined by any statistical method. Along with the frozen tumor specimens, matched blood was collected from just a couple of patients. In five cases a single hyperexpanded clone dominated the repertoire, and each of those five cases had fewer than 100 T-cell clonotypes. Productive TCR clonality was found to be low overall, with an average of 0.09 and a maximum of 0.3, which suggested limited T-cell clonal expansion.

Points on this clone: Its binding antigen is unknown. No base-level quality is on record; no much larger clone is a single base apart.

TCR beta chain CDR3 regions were immunosequenced using the ImmunoSEQ Assay (Adaptive Biotechnologies). In the source study's methods: TCRB rearrangements, read counts, read proportions and gene usage were exported through the ImmunoSEQ Analyzer platform. T-cell clonality was computed as 1 minus Pielou's evenness on productive rearrangements. Clonal space homeostasis binned clonotypes as rare, small, medium, large or hyperexpanded (0.01 to 1 of the repertoire). TCR productive clonality was compared across immune clusters C1, C2 and C3 using the Wilcoxon rank sum test. This immuneACCESS table, as held by TCRdb, lists in-frame sequences with V and J called but not all clones. Of the missing ones, under half trace to an unresolved V gene in checked studies; the others have no known cause. V and J calls and clone size come straight from that table; D and trimming were deduced from the DNA. The sample records some 10,000 clones, around two thirds of which are singletons. Jointly, the top ten make up roughly 18% of the sample.

The CDR3 spans 15 residues, from the cysteine through the phenylalanine. The only DNA kept is the CDR3, 45 bases in frame from the first base. As encoded in the germline V gene, CDR1 is MNHNS while CDR2 is SASEGT. Unmatched junction bases come to 5, with V trimmed by 6 bases and J by 4 bases. The tumors sampled were post-treatment primary, local recurrence and metastasis specimens taken from patients with a poor prognosis. The receptor was derived from a human donor with osteosarcoma. Sample: osteosarcoma tumor tissue from the lung. The chain joins TRBV6-1 to TRBJ2-2; 10 bases in the middle match TRBD2. Here the CDR3 is given as CASRSGTSATGELFF. At the DNA level, the sequence is TGTGCCAGCAGATCGGGGACTAGCGCCACCGGGGAGCTGTTTTTT.